This T cell receptor (beta chain) comes out of a study of T cell changes during pregnancy in multiple sclerosis. The repertoire was sequenced with immunoSEQ multiplex PCR; TCRdb's copy has only in-frame clones and lacks some. The sample shows around 60,000 clones, around 92% of them seen only once. The germline CDR1 and CDR2 sequences are SNHLY and FYNNEI. Trimming cost V 5 bases and J 4 bases; bases outside gene matches: 9. CDR3 length equals 16 residues. The clonotype comes from a female donor in good health, enrolled as a control in a pregnancy study. This sequence joins TRBV2 and TRBJ2-5, with TRBD2 matching 11 bases. This sample comprised peripheral blood, obtained in the second trimester of pregnancy. This CDR3 is CASSPLLAGGAETQYF. In DNA, the CDR3 is TGTGCCAGCAGTCCTCTGCTAGCGGGAGGAGCAGAGACCCAGTACTTC.